What follows are 14 T cell receptor beta chains derived from one specimen sequenced in a study of molecular identifiers for immune sequencing clone quantification. MiXCR was run by TCRdb on the PCR reads, yielding one entry per CDR3 protein. The data show some 320,000 distinct CDR3 sequences, 20% to 25% seen once. The sample comprised naive CD8+ T cells from blood, with Jurkat cell RNA spiked in. Regarding subset: FACS-sorted CD8+CD4-CCR7+CD45RA+ naive T cells. The receptors derive from a human donor in good health. Some libraries in this study had Jurkat cell RNA spiked in.

Note on this clonotype: Since a far larger clone is one base different, this is likely a read error. The chain uses TRBV7-9 and TRBJ1-5; D remains ambiguous. The CDR3 is 12 residues long. CDR1 is SEHNR, CDR2 FQNEAQ, per germline (reference sequence). CDR3 in DNA: TGTGCCGGCAGCCGCAGCAATCAGCCCCAGCATTTT. It encodes CAGSRSNQPQHF.

A remark on this clonotype: This clone may be a read error of a much larger clone one base away. This rearrangement joins TRBV7-8 to TRBJ1-1; no definite D call. Trimming cost V 5 bases and J 3 bases, with 13 bases left between them. Looked up from germline, CDR1 is SGHVS and CDR2 is FQNEAQ. The CDR3 is 14 amino acids. The CDR3 reads CASSLEGLDTEAFF. In DNA form, the CDR3 reads TGTGCCAGCAGCCTGGAGGGCCTGGACACTGAAGCTTTCTTT. Full variable domain (rest looked up from reference TRBV7-8 and TRBJ1-1): GAGVSQSPRYKVAKRGQDVALRCDPISGHVSLFWYQQALGQGPEFLTYFQNEAQLDKSGLPSDRFFAERPEGSVSTLKIQRTQQEDSAVYLCASSLEGLDTEAFFGQGTRLTVV.

In its sample, this clonotype was seen many times. V usage is TRBV13 and J usage is TRBJ2-3, with D perhaps matching TRBD2 (5 bases). The germline V gene encodes CDR1 PRHDT and CDR2 FYEKMQ (reference sequence). The CDR3 totals 14 residues. Trimming removed 3 bases from V and 4 bases from J, with 11 bases in between. This CDR3 reads CASSFEAGADTQYF. In DNA form, the CDR3 reads TGTGCCAGCAGCTTTGAGGCCGGGGCAGATACGCAGTATTTT.

This clonotype was found many times. The rearrangement uses TRBV6-2 or TRBV6-3 and TRBJ1-1; D perhaps matches TRBD1 (5 bases). The germline V gene encodes CDR1 MNHEY and CDR2 SVGEGT. Trimming took 2 bases from V and 7 from J, leaving 8 bases between them. The CDR3 extends over 12 amino acids. The CDR3 nucleotides read TGTGCCAGCAGTTACGGGGCCGGTGAAGCTTTCTTT. Translating it yields CASSYGAGEAFF.

In this sample, this clonotype turned up many times. The chain couples TRBV20-1 to TRBJ2-7; a weak D match, TRBD1 (6 bases). Germline V gene data show CDR1 as DFQATT and CDR2 as SNEGSKA (reference sequence). V was clipped by 3 bases and J by 2 bases, with 11 bases between them. The CDR3 runs 13 residues. This CDR3 is CSARLGDTYEQYF. The DNA of the CDR3 is TGCAGTGCTAGGCTGGGGGACACCTACGAGCAGTACTTC.

This clonotype has a count of ten or more. The gene calls are TRBV7-9 and TRBJ2-7, with 10 bases that match TRBD1. Germline values: CDR1 SEHNR, CDR2 FQNEAQ (reference sequence). The CDR3 runs to 16 residues. The V and J ends lost 8 bases and 3 bases, in that order; junction bases with no gene match: 13. DNA for the CDR3: TGTGCCAGCCGCTCTCCCGGCGGGACAGGGGACTACGAGCAGTACTTC. Translation gives CASRSPGGTGDYEQYF.

This clonotype was seen repeatedly, ten times or more. The chain carries TRBV6-2 or TRBV6-3 and TRBJ2-3, with unresolved D. The CDR3 contains 12 residues. The V end lost 2 bases, the J end lost 2 bases, and 2 bases lay between the germline ends. Germline V gene data show CDR1 as MNHEY and CDR2 as SVGEGT. The CDR3 sequence is CASSYATDTQYF. The DNA for the CDR3 is TGTGCCAGCAGTTACGCCACAGATACGCAGTATTTT.

This clonotype was recorded many times. CDR3 coding DNA: TGCGCCAGCAGCCAAGTTTTGACAGGAGGAGAGACCCAGTACTTC. It codes for CASSQVLTGGETQYF. V usage is TRBV4-1 and J usage is TRBJ2-5; perhaps TRBD1 as D (6 bases). V was shortened by 1 base and J by 4 bases, with 13 bases between the two germline ends. CDR1 is MGHRA and CDR2 is YSYEKL in the germline V gene. CDR3 length: 15 residues.

This clonotype was detected ten times or more. The rearrangement uses TRBV6-5 and TRBJ2-3, with a tentative D call TRBD1 (6 bases). V was shortened by 4 bases and J by 3 bases, with 11 bases between the two germline ends. This CDR3 has 14 amino acids. The germline V gene encodes CDR1 MNHEY and CDR2 SVGAGI. CDR3 sequence: CASSSSQGTDTQYF. CDR3 bases: TGTGCCAGCAGTTCTTCCCAGGGGACAGATACGCAGTATTTT.

This clonotype has a count of ten or more. The J gene is TRBJ2-7, the V gene TRBV7-6; D perhaps matches TRBD1 (6 bases). The CDR3 runs to 15 residues. From germline, CDR1 is SGHVS and CDR2 FNYEAQ. The ends were cut back, 0 bases at V and 4 bases at J, with 13 bases in the middle. As DNA, the CDR3 is TGTGCCAGCAGCTTAGCGACAGGCCCGATATACGAGCAGTACTTC. It encodes CASSLATGPIYEQYF.

This chain connects TRBV28 to TRBJ2-3; no definite D call. The germline gives CDR1 MDHEN, CDR2 SYDVKM. CDR3 length: 18 amino acids. With 3 bases removed from V and 2 bases from J, the gap between germline ends came to 21 bases. The CDR3 protein is CASSFPFHGEYNTDTQYF. For the CDR3, the DNA is TGTGCCAGCAGTTTCCCTTTTCACGGAGAATATAACACAGATACGCAGTATTTT.

The chain carries TRBV9 and TRBJ2-5, with D unclear. The length of the CDR3 is 15 residues. V was shortened by 0 bases and J by 5 bases, with 14 bases between the two germline ends. The V gene's germline CDR1 is SGDLS and CDR2 YYNGEE. CDR3 loop: CASSVGRQYMETQYF. The CDR3 DNA reads TGTGCCAGCAGCGTAGGTCGACAATATATGGAGACCCAGTACTTC.

This clonotype was found a few times. The V gene is TRBV4-3, the J gene TRBJ1-1; D unresolved. The V end was cut by 5 bases, the J end by 4 bases, with 14 bases between. CDR1 and CDR2 (germline): LGHNA, YSLEER. The CDR3 sequence is 14 residues long. CDR3 sequence (DNA): TGCGCCAGCAGCAGGGATCGGTGGATCACTGAAGCTTTCTTT. It is translated as CASSRDRWITEAFF.

This clonotype was recorded a few times. The chain is built from TRBV4-3 and TRBJ2-7; 7 bases are shared with TRBD1. The CDR3 contains 16 residues. Trimming at V came to 4 bases and at J to 3 bases, leaving 12 bases not matched to a gene. CDR1 and CDR2 (germline): LGHNA, YSLEER. The CDR3 DNA reads as TGCGCCAGCAGCCGGACAACCGGGACAGAGGTCTACGAGCAGTACTTC. It yields the protein CASSRTTGTEVYEQYF.